Below, 17 T cell receptor beta chains from the same sample are listed, as sequenced in a study of CD4+ T cells in melanoma (dated by TCRdb to between 2021 and 2024). Receptors were amplified or captured by the immunoSEQ multiplex PCR assay. This is the immuneACCESS table as TCRdb keeps it, with only in-frame sequences that have V and J called. A part of the clones is gone; compared with another copy, unresolved V genes explain less than half, and the rest is unexplained. The sample table records 55,000 or so clones; 60% to 75% of these occur just once. The ten largest clonotypes hold about 5% of the sample. The sample consisted of tumor tissue. Source of these receptors: a human donor with melanoma.

The rearrangement joins TRBV27 to TRBJ1-5; 7 bases match TRBD1. Trimming removed 5 bases from V and 4 bases from J; junction bases left unmatched: 5. Germline CDR1 MNHEY, CDR2 SMNVEV (reference sequence). The CDR3 consists of 14 residues. This CDR3 reads CASSIGTANQPQHF. The CDR3, as DNA: TGTGCCAGCAGTATAGGGACAGCAAATCAGCCCCAGCATTTT.

The V gene is TRBV6-6, the J gene TRBJ1-4; D is unclear. The CDR3 has 8 residues. Germline CDR1 reads MNHNY; CDR2 reads SVGAGI (reference sequence). Deletions cut 6 bases from V and 16 bases from J, with 6 bases between. The CDR3 reads CASRLEFF. CDR3 nucleotides: TGTGCCAGCAGGCTTGAGTTTTTT.

The chain combines TRBV28 with TRBJ1-2, with TRBD1 as a possible D gene (6 bases). The CDR3 has 13 residues. The V and J ends lost 7 bases and 4 bases respectively, with 13 bases between them. CDR1 is MDHEN and CDR2 is SYDVKM in the germline V gene. CDR3: CASTPGHSYGYTF. CDR3 nucleotide sequence: TGTGCCAGCACCCCGGGACACAGCTATGGCTACACCTTC.

The chain employs TRBV14 and TRBJ2-6; D is unresolved. The germline V gene has CDR1 SGHDN and CDR2 FVKESK. The CDR3 totals 16 residues. The V end was cut by 1 base, the J end by 0 bases, with 7 bases between. The CDR3 here is CASSQVRASGANVLTF. The CDR3 coding sequence is TGTGCCAGCAGCCAAGTACGGGCCTCTGGGGCCAACGTCCTGACTTTC. Full variable domain (missing parts from reference TRBV14 and TRBJ2-6): EAGVTQFPSHSVIEKGQTVTLRCDPISGHDNLYWYRRVMGKEIKFLLHFVKESKQDESGMPNNRFLAERTGGTYSTLKVQPAELEDSGVYFCASSQVRASGANVLTFGAGSRLTVL.

The chain has TRBV7-9 and TRBJ2-7; TRBD1 aligns across 7 bases. Germline V CDR1 and CDR2: SEHNR, FQNEAQ (reference sequence). This CDR3 is built from 19 residues. The V gene end was trimmed by 5 bases and the J gene end by 6 bases; junction bases not matched to a gene: 25. The CDR3 spells CASSTPRTGAPGNVAEQYF. In DNA, the CDR3 is TGTGCCAGCAGCACCCCTCGGACAGGAGCACCCGGAAATGTGGCCGAGCAGTACTTC.

The V gene is TRBV5-1, the J gene TRBJ2-3; 16 bases match TRBD2. The CDR3 covers 18 residues. Trimming cost V 0 bases and J 4 bases; bases outside gene matches: 5. Germline V lookup: CDR1 SGHRS, CDR2 YFSETQ. This CDR3 is CASSLEGLAGGPSDTQYF. CDR3 DNA sequence: TGCGCCAGCAGCTTGGAGGGACTAGCGGGGGGGCCCTCAGATACGCAGTATTTT.

V gene TRBV7-3 combines with J gene TRBJ2-2, with D tentatively TRBD2 (5 bases). The CDR3 totals 14 residues. V shed 3 bases and J shed 7 bases, with 12 bases lying between them. CDR1 and CDR2 from the germline V gene are SGHTA and FQGTGA. The CDR3 DNA is TGTGCCAGCAGCTTGACACCCGGGGTCGGGGAGCTGTTTTTT. Its translation: CASSLTPGVGELFF.

The chain recombines TRBV5-8 with TRBJ2-5, with D unclear. Germline CDR1 SGHTS, CDR2 YDEGEE. Between the trimmed V and J ends, which lost 2 bases and 6 bases, there was a span of 8 bases. The CDR3 loop spans 12 amino acids. CDR3 DNA: TGTGCCAGCAGCTTTTATCTTCAGACCCAGTACTTC. Its protein product is CASSFYLQTQYF.

The chain uses TRBV7-9 and TRBJ2-7; TRBD2 aligns across 8 bases. CDR3 length: 14 amino acids. CDR1 is SEHNR and CDR2 is FQNEAQ in the germline V gene (reference sequence). V lost 2 bases, J lost 6 bases, and 6 bases stayed unmatched. The CDR3 sequence: CASSLNSGVGEQYF. The CDR3 DNA follows: TGTGCCAGCAGCTTAAATAGCGGGGTAGGCGAGCAGTACTTC.

V usage is TRBV6-1 and J usage is TRBJ1-1, with D possibly TRBD1 on 6 matching bases. This CDR3 is built from 15 residues. The V end lost 3 bases, the J end lost 1 base, and 12 bases lay between the germline ends. CDR1 MNHNS and CDR2 SASEGT come from the germline V gene. Here the CDR3 reads CASSDRGTTNTEAFF. CDR3 nucleotide sequence: TGTGCCAGCAGTGATCGGGGGACAACGAACACTGAAGCTTTCTTT.

This clone was recorded only once. The chain combines TRBV7-9 with TRBJ2-3, with TRBD1 identical over 9 bases. The CDR3 spans 15 residues. The V segment lost 7 bases and the J segment 5 bases; nucleotides outside the gene matches: 10. Germline V gene sequence: CDR1 SEHNR, CDR2 FQNEAQ (reference sequence). The CDR3 is CASTPGWGQGDTQYF. The CDR3, as DNA: TGTGCCAGCACCCCGGGCTGGGGACAGGGAGATACGCAGTATTTT.

This chain uses TRBV11-1 with TRBJ2-7; no clear D. Germline V CDR1 and CDR2: SGHAT, FQDESV (reference sequence). This CDR3 spans 14 amino acids. The V end was cut by 5 bases, the J end by 0 bases, with 11 bases between. The CDR3 sequence is CASSQDPSSYEQYF. The CDR3 nucleotides read TGTGCCAGCAGCCAGGACCCGAGCTCCTACGAGCAGTACTTC. Filled out from reference TRBV11-1 and TRBJ2-7, the complete variable domain reads EAEVAQSPRYKITEKSQAVAFWCDPISGHATLYWYRQILGQGPELLVQFQDESVVDDSQLPKDRFSAERLKGVDSTLKIQPAELGDSAMYLCASSQDPSSYEQYFGPGTRLTVT.

In its sample, this clone was seen once. The J gene is TRBJ1-1, the V gene TRBV28; D not resolved. Trimming left V 2 bases short and J 4 bases short, with 11 bases between. This CDR3 is 14 amino acids long. Germline V gene lookup returns CDR1 MDHEN and CDR2 SYDVKM. This CDR3 is CASSLGRVGTEAFF. In DNA, the CDR3 is TGTGCCAGCAGTTTAGGTAGGGTGGGCACTGAAGCTTTCTTT.

The chain couples TRBV27 to TRBJ1-2; 10 bases map to TRBD1. This CDR3 is 15 amino acids long. After removal of 9 bases from V and 4 bases from J, the junction contained 11 bases not matched to a gene. The germline V gene has CDR1 MNHEY and CDR2 SMNVEV (reference sequence). The CDR3 here is CASTGTGDLGYGYTF. The CDR3 DNA follows: TGTGCCAGTACCGGGACAGGGGACTTGGGCTATGGCTACACCTTC.

The genes are TRBV7-9 and TRBJ1-1; D may be TRBD1 (5 bases). Trimming took 5 bases from V and 0 from J, leaving 7 bases between them. Germline CDR1 and CDR2: SEHNR and FQNEAQ (reference sequence). The CDR3 spans 13 residues. CDR3 nucleotide sequence: TGTGCCAGCAGCATGACAGTGAACACTGAAGCTTTCTTT. Residues: CASSMTVNTEAFF. Supplemented by reference TRBV7-9 and TRBJ1-1, the full variable domain reads DTGVSQNPRHKITKRGQNVTFRCDPISEHNRLYWYRQTLGQGPEFLTYFQNEAQLEKSRLLSDRFSAERPKGSFSTLEIQRTEQGDSAMYLCASSMTVNTEAFFGQGTRLTVV.

Written as DNA, the CDR3 is TGTGCCAGTAGTTTCTCCGGGAATACTAACTATGGCTACACCTTC. Translation: CASSFSGNTNYGYTF. The rearrangement joins TRBV19 to TRBJ1-2; D gene uncertain. This CDR3 spans 15 amino acids. The germline gives CDR1 LNHDA, CDR2 SQIVND (reference sequence). The ends were cut back, 5 bases at V and 0 bases at J, with 13 bases in the middle.

This clone was found once. The chain recombines TRBV11-1 with TRBJ2-5; D ambiguous. The CDR3 has 13 amino acids. Germline V gene sequence: CDR1 SGHAT, CDR2 FQDESV (reference sequence). With 2 bases removed from V and 1 base from J, the gap between germline ends came to 5 bases. The CDR3 region has the DNA TGTGCCAGCAGCTTACGGGTCCAAGAGACCCAGTACTTC. As protein: CASSLRVQETQYF.